The clone carrying this TCR beta chain was seen a handful of times. The target antigen is unknown. The data derive from a study of cytomegalovirus exposure and HLA in healthy donors. It was with 60 Vbeta and 13 Jbeta primers that the PCR ran. Assay used: immunoSEQ multiplex PCR; TCRdb lists only in-frame clones, some missing. The sample holds around 150,000 clones, approximately 70% seen once. The records do not include a CMV serostatus for this donor. V lost 4 bases and J lost 4, with 9 bases in between. Germline-derived CDR1 and CDR2 are SGHTA and FQGNSA. The CDR3 spans 13 residues. Overall study results and limits: Across HLA loci, a later analysis found differing TCR association rates, with DRB1 most and HLA-C fewest.

Material for sequencing was PBMCs. The chain has TRBV7-2 and TRBJ2-3, with no clear D. The sequence derives from a human donor in good health. CDR3 loop: CASSSSASDTQYF. CDR3 sequence (DNA): TGTGCCAGCAGCTCCTCTGCGTCAGATACGCAGTATTTT.